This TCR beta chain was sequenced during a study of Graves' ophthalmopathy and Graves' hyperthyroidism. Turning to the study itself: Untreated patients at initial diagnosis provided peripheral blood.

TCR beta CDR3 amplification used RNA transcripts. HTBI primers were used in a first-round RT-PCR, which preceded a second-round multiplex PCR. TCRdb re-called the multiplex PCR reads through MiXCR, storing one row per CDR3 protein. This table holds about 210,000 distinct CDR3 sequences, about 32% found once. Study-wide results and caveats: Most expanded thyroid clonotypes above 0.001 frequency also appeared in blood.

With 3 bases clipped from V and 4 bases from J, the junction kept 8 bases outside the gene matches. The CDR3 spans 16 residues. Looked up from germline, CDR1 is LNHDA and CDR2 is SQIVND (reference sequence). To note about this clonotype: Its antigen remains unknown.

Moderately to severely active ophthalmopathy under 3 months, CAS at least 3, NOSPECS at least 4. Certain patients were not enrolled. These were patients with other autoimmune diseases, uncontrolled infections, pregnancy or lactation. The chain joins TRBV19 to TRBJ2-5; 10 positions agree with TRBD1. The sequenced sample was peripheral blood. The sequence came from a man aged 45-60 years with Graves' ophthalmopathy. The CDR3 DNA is TGTGCCAGTAGTATCGGGACAGGGGCATGGGGAGAGACCCAGTACTTC. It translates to CASSIGTGAWGETQYF.